What follows is one TCR beta chain and its context. Only in-frame clones appear in the TCRdb table, and some are missing; sequencing was by immunoSEQ multiplex PCR. The sample lists more than 85,000 clones, roughly 89% occurring once. This entry belongs to a study of T cell responses to AZD1222 COVID-19 vaccine. The sequencing used peripheral blood, collected 28 days after the second AZD1222 dose. This TCR derives from an adult who received the AZD1222 COVID-19 vaccine.

The CDR3 here is CASSLASTDYGYTF. The CDR3 nucleotides are TGTGCCAGCAGCTTAGCGTCTACAGACTATGGCTACACCTTC. The rearrangement joins TRBV7-2 to TRBJ1-2; D is uncertain. Germline CDR1 is SGHTA and CDR2 is FQGNSA. The CDR3 extends over 14 amino acids. Trimming removed 0 bases at V and 3 bases at J, with 8 bases between.